Listed below are T cell receptor beta chains from one sample, sequenced in a study of CD8+ T cells in alopecia areata. Only in-frame clones appear in the TCRdb table, and some are missing; sequencing was by immunoSEQ multiplex PCR. The sample includes some 150,000 clones, 40% to 65% of them seen just once. The source was CD8+ T cells sorted from blood, collected at week 0. The receptors stem from a human donor with alopecia areata. CDR3s include the opening cysteine and the closing phenylalanine or tryptophan. D genes are given only for firm matches. Where a row states a size, it is once, few, many or the class of an expanded clone; other rows omit it.

j_gene	abundance	v_gene	d_gene	CDR3nt	CDR3aa
TRBJ1-2	NA	TRBV9	TRBD1	TGTGCCAGCAGCGGGACAGGGGAAGGCTACACCTTC	CASSGTGEGYTF
TRBJ2-7	NA	TRBV5-6	TRBD1	TGTGCCAGCAGCCCACAGGGGAAGGCCTACGAGCAGTACTTC	CASSPQGKAYEQYF
TRBJ2-1	NA	TRBV19	TRBD1	TGTGCCAGTAGTATAGAGAACAGGGGGAATGAGCAGTTCTTC	CASSIENRGNEQFF
TRBJ2-5	few	TRBV11-2	NA	TGTGCCAGCAGCTTAGGGGAGACCCAGTACTTC	CASSLGETQYF
TRBJ2-7	once	TRBV25-1	NA	TGTGCCAGCAGCCGCTTAGGGTCCGACTACGAGCAGTACTTC	CASSRLGSDYEQYF
TRBJ2-1	few	TRBV7-3	NA	TGTGCCAGCAGCTTAGACAGGGGAGGGGAGCAGTTCTTC	CASSLDRGGEQFF
TRBJ2-4	NA	TRBV14	NA	TGTGCCAGCAGCCAGAGGGAGACAAGAGACATTCAGTACTTC	CASSQRETRDIQYF
TRBJ2-7	NA	TRBV4-3	NA	TGCGCCAGCAGCCAACAAGATTCCTACGAGCAGTACTTC	CASSQQDSYEQYF
TRBJ1-5	NA	TRBV7-9	TRBD1	TGTGCCAGCAGCCTTACCGACAGGGGCCCCAATCAGCCCCAGCATTTT	CASSLTDRGPNQPQHF
TRBJ2-1	NA	TRBV6-5	NA	TGTGCCAGCAGTTACATTGGGGGGGCTGGCAATGAGCAGTTCTTC	CASSYIGGAGNEQFF
TRBJ2-1	NA	TRBV29-1	NA	TGCAGCGCAATATCAGGGAACCATGAGCAGTTCTTC	CSAISGNHEQFF
TRBJ2-1	NA	TRBV7-2	TRBD2	TGTGCCACGGCGGGGGTCCCCTACAATGAGCAGTTCTTC	CATAGVPYNEQFF
TRBJ1-2	NA	TRBV10-3	TRBD1	TGTGCCATCAAAACAGGGGCAACAGCTAACTATGGCTACACCTTC	CAIKTGATANYGYTF
TRBJ2-5	NA	TRBV7-8	TRBD1	TGTGCCAGCAGCTTAGGATCCAGGGGGGAGACCCAGTACTTC	CASSLGSRGETQYF
TRBJ1-2	NA	TRBV5-4	NA	TGTGCCAGCAGCCGAAGACAGGCCATCTATGGCTACACCTTC	CASSRRQAIYGYTF
TRBJ1-2	NA	TRBV14	NA	TGTGCCAGCAGCCAAGATATGTCGGGGGCCGGTGGCTACACCTTC	CASSQDMSGAGGYTF
TRBJ2-1	NA	TRBV25-1	NA	TGTGCCAGCAGGGAGGCGTATGAGCAGTTCTTC	CASREAYEQFF